Presented here are 24 T cell receptor beta chains from one specimen sequenced in a study of blood T cells in healthy people across ages. A sample-barcoded 5' primer and a J-beta primer mix were used in a second PCR of about 6 to 12 cycles. A single record per CDR3 protein comes from TCRdb applying MiXCR to the 5' RACE reads. The sample has approximately 960,000 distinct CDR3 sequences, about 27% seen once. In addition, the sample was reused for a study of T cells of mothers and their children.

Sequencing was carried out using blood. The receptors originated from a woman aged 40 to 49 in good health.

This clonotype was counted between two and nine times. The junction departs from germline at one end; a sequencing error may be responsible. The rearrangement links TRBV3-1 to TRBJ2-1; 7 bases match TRBD2. The CDR3 extends over 15 amino acids. Looked up from germline, CDR1 is LGHDT and CDR2 is YNNKEL (reference sequence). The CDR3, as DNA: TGTGCCAGCAGCCAAGCCCCGGGGGGAAACAATGAGCGGTTCTTC. This translates into CASSQAPGGNNERFF.

This clonotype was observed a single time. The chain is built from TRBV10-3 and TRBJ1-5, with no clear D. CDR1 and CDR2 (germline): ENHRY, SYGVKD. This CDR3 region has 12 residues. Trimming took 5 bases from V and 5 from J, leaving 7 bases between them. This CDR3 reads CAISRTDQPQHF. The CDR3 DNA reads TGTGCCATCAGTAGGACTGATCAGCCCCAGCATTTT.

On this clonotype: One end of the junction varies from germline; a read error may be responsible. This chain uses TRBV11-2 with TRBJ2-3, with 10 nucleotides matching TRBD2. The CDR3 sequence is 15 residues long. The germline gives CDR1 SGHAT, CDR2 FQNNGV. Written as DNA, the CDR3 is TGTGCCAGCAGCATAACTAGCGGGAAGGCAGATGCGCAGTATTTT. Translation gives CASSITSGKADAQYF. Drawing the rest from reference TRBV11-2 and TRBJ2-3, the complete variable domain is EAGVAQSPRYKIIEKRQSVAFWCNPISGHATLYWYQQILGQGPKLLIQFQNNGVVDDSQLPKDRFSAERLKGVDSTLKIQPAKLEDSAVYLCASSITSGKADAQYFGPGTRLTVL.

This clonotype has just a few counts. The chain carries TRBV7-2 and TRBJ1-5; D not certain. Between the trimmed V and J ends, which lost 1 base and 7 bases, there was a span of 14 bases. The CDR3 has 15 amino acids. Germline CDR1 and CDR2: SGHTA and FQGNSA. The DNA of the CDR3 is TGTGCCAGCAGCTTAGAATGGGGAATCGGGCAGCCCCAGCATTTT. Encoded protein: CASSLEWGIGQPQHF.

The chain links TRBV12-3 or TRBV12-4 to TRBJ2-3; TRBD1 might be the D (6 bases). Trimming took off 4 bases at V and 1 base at J, with 18 bases between the two ends. The CDR3 loop spans 17 amino acids. CDR3 nucleotides: TGTGCCAGCAGTTCCAGGGGCACCCGGAGTGGCACAGATACGCAGTATTTT. Amino acid sequence: CASSSRGTRSGTDTQYF.

V is TRBV6-5 and J is TRBJ1-1; D unclear. This CDR3 contains 15 residues. In germline, CDR1 is MNHEY, CDR2 SVGAGI. Trimming shortened V by 5 bases and J by 0 bases, and 13 bases separated the two germline ends. The CDR3 nucleotides read TGTGCCAGCAGTCCCCCGGGTACCATGAACACTGAAGCTTTCTTT. Encoded protein: CASSPPGTMNTEAFF.

The chain uses TRBV5-1 and TRBJ1-2; D not resolved. Germline loops: CDR1 SGHRS, CDR2 YFSETQ. V was shortened by 5 bases and J by 7 bases, with 12 bases between the two germline ends. This CDR3 spans 12 amino acids. CDR3 in DNA: TGCGCCAGCAGTCCGGCATCCTTTGGCTACACCTTC. Its translation: CASSPASFGYTF.

This clonotype has only one observation. A much larger clone lies one base from this, so it may be a read error. The J gene is TRBJ2-1, the V gene TRBV4-3; tentatively, D is TRBD1 (6 bases). There are 17 residues in the CDR3. Per the germline V gene, CDR1 is LGHNA and CDR2 is YSLEER. V was pared by 4 bases and J by 4 bases, with 20 bases between. The CDR3 is CASSRDYRAFNYNEQFF. The CDR3 nucleotides are TGCGCCAGCAGCCGAGATTACAGGGCCTTTAATTACAATGAGCAGTTCTTC.

The rearrangement uses TRBV30 and TRBJ1-6; TRBD1 agrees at 7 bases. Germline loops: CDR1 GTSNPN, CDR2 SVGIG (reference sequence). V trimming: 0 bases; J trimming: 12 bases; junction bases outside the gene matches: 2. The CDR3 runs 12 residues. The DNA of the CDR3 is TGTGCCTGGAGTGTTACAGGGGAACCCCTCCACTTT. It yields the protein CAWSVTGEPLHF. The full variable domain, with the rest looked up from reference TRBV30 and TRBJ1-6, is SQTIHQWPATLVQPVGSPLSLECTVEGTSNPNLYWYRQAAGRGLQLLFYSVGIGQISSEVPQNLSASRPQDRQFILSSKKLLLSDSGFYLCAWSVTGEPLHFGNGTRLTVT.

This CDR3 reads CSATPSGPRNEQFF. In nucleotides, the CDR3 is TGCAGTGCTACCCCCAGCGGACCACGGAATGAGCAGTTCTTC. V is TRBV20-1 and J is TRBJ2-1; D is possibly TRBD2 (5 bases). The CDR3 is 14 amino acids. The V end was cut by 4 bases, the J end by 7 bases, with 17 bases between. Germline CDR1 DFQATT, CDR2 SNEGSKA (reference sequence).

Remarks on this clonotype: A much larger clone sits a single nucleotide away, making a read error possible. The rearrangement joins TRBV7-8 to TRBJ1-1; no clear D. Germline V gene sequence: CDR1 SGHVS, CDR2 FQNEAQ. The CDR3 is 14 amino acids. The CDR3 loop reads CAGSLVTGNTEAFF. The CDR3 region has the DNA TGTGCCGGCAGCTTAGTCACGGGGAACACTGAAGCTTTCTTT.

The J gene is TRBJ1-1, the V gene TRBV12-3 or TRBV12-4, with 10 nucleotides matching TRBD1. CDR3 length: 12 amino acids. The ends lost 5 bases at V and 12 bases at J; junction bases unmatched: 6. The CDR3 DNA reads as TGTGCCAGCAGTCTGGGACAGGGGACAACTTTCTTT. Protein sequence: CASSLGQGTTFF.

At least ten counts were recorded for this clonotype. V usage is TRBV12-3 or TRBV12-4 and J usage is TRBJ2-3; 8 bases line up with TRBD1. This CDR3 is built from 15 residues. Trimming cost V 3 bases and J 3 bases; bases outside gene matches: 5. CDR3 sequence (DNA): TGTGCCAGCAGTTTTCTGGACAGGGCGACAGATACGCAGTATTTT. Translated, it gives CASSFLDRATDTQYF.

This clonotype has only one observation. An end of the junction does not agree with germline; a read error may underlie this. The chain combines TRBV4-1 with TRBJ1-1; D is uncertain. Germline V gene data show CDR1 as MGHRA and CDR2 as YSYEKL. The CDR3 has 14 amino acids. CDR3 DNA: TGCGCCAGCTCTAGTCGGGAGGAGGCGTCGCGGGGATACTTT. This sequence encodes CASSSREEASRGYF.

A single count supports this clonotype. The chain uses TRBV28 and TRBJ1-6; 12 bases are shared with TRBD1. The CDR3 consists of 15 residues. Losses at the gene ends were 1 base for V and 12 bases for J; bases not matched to a gene: 4. Germline V gene data show CDR1 as MDHEN and CDR2 as SYDVKM. CDR3 amino acids: CASSLSRDRGLPLHF. CDR3 nucleotide sequence: TGTGCCAGCAGTTTATCCCGGGACAGGGGGCTACCCCTCCACTTT.

This clonotype turned up a few times. The rearrangement links TRBV7-2 to TRBJ2-5; TRBD1 might be the D (6 bases). Trimming pared 1 base from V and 4 bases from J, leaving 16 bases between. CDR3 length: 16 residues. Germline CDR1 and CDR2: SGHTA and FQGNSA. The CDR3 DNA follows: TGTGCCAGCAGCTTAGTCGCAGGGGTGGTAGGAGAGACCCAGTACTTC. This sequence encodes CASSLVAGVVGETQYF. The full variable domain, its missing parts supplied by reference TRBV7-2 and TRBJ2-5, is GAGVSQSPSNKVTEKGKDVELRCDPISGHTALYWYRQSLGQGLEFLIYFQGNSAPDKSGLPSDRFSAERTGGSVSTLTIQRTQQEDSAVYLCASSLVAGVVGETQYFGPGTRLLVL.

The V and J genes are TRBV28 and TRBJ1-2, with a tentative D call TRBD1 (6 bases). Germline loops: CDR1 MDHEN, CDR2 SYDVKM. V was cut by 2 bases and J by 4 bases, with 17 bases left in between. The CDR3 is 16 amino acids. The CDR3 here is CASSLRKGGVSYGYTF. The DNA of the CDR3 is TGTGCCAGCAGTTTAAGGAAGGGGGGCGTATCCTATGGCTACACCTTC.

This clonotype was seen only a few times. The V gene is TRBV5-6, the J gene TRBJ2-5; TRBD1 matches at 7 bases. The CDR3 totals 14 residues. Trimming removed 3 bases from V and 5 bases from J; junction bases left unmatched: 7. CDR1 and CDR2 (germline): SGHDT, YYEEEE. The CDR3 loop reads CASSSPTGFETQYF. The CDR3 DNA reads TGTGCCAGCAGCTCTCCGACAGGGTTCGAGACCCAGTACTTC.

The V and J genes are TRBV10-3 and TRBJ2-5, with D perhaps TRBD1 or TRBD2 (6 bases each). V lost 3 bases and J 2 bases, leaving 19 bases between the germline ends. Germline V gene data show CDR1 as ENHRY and CDR2 as SYGVKD. CDR3 length equals 17 residues. The CDR3: CAISDRGGNIKQETQYF. The CDR3 region has the DNA TGTGCCATCAGTGACAGGGGAGGAAACATTAAACAAGAGACCCAGTACTTC.

The chain is built from TRBV6-5 and TRBJ2-5, with D possibly TRBD1 on 5 matching bases. The J call may be incorrect, as the DNA end agrees better with TRBJ2-7. This CDR3 contains 16 residues. CDR1 and CDR2 from the germline V gene are MNHEY and SVGAGI. In DNA, the CDR3 is TGTGCCAGCAGTTACCCTGGGGCAGGGTCAGCCTACGAGCAGTACTTC. This gives the protein CASSYPGAGSAYEQYF.

For this clonotype: A much more abundant neighbour one base away suggests this may be a read error. Because the CDR3 is missing its conserved closing phenylalanine or tryptophan, this is likely a read error. This chain links TRBV4-1 with TRBJ1-2; D possibly corresponds to TRBD1 (6 bases). V lost 3 bases and J lost 3, with 11 bases in between. The CDR3 length is 14 residues. Per the germline V gene, CDR1 is MGHRA and CDR2 is YSYEKL. CDR3 region: CASSHSRGDYGYTV. The CDR3 DNA is TGCGCCAGCAGCCATTCCAGGGGCGACTATGGCTACACCGTC.

In this sample, this clonotype turned up a few times. J is TRBJ2-1 and V is TRBV4-1; 7 nucleotides line up with TRBD2. V shed 5 bases, J shed 6 bases, and the junction held 4 bases outside the gene matches. CDR1 MGHRA and CDR2 YSYEKL come from the germline V gene. There are 13 residues in the CDR3. As DNA, the CDR3 is TGCGCCAGCAGCGGTCGGACTAGCAATGAGCAGTTCTTC. Translated, it gives CASSGRTSNEQFF.

This clonotype came up many times. Here the CDR3 DNA reads TGTGCCATCAGCGGGACTAGCGGGGTCACAGATACGCAGTATTTT. Translated: CAISGTSGVTDTQYF. The chain links TRBV10-3 to TRBJ2-3; 13 nucleotides align to TRBD2. There are 15 residues in the CDR3. V lost 6 bases and J lost 2; bases outside the gene matches: 2. CDR1 is ENHRY and CDR2 is SYGVKD in the germline V gene.

This clonotype occurred many times. The chain couples TRBV10-3 to TRBJ2-1; 14 nucleotides line up with TRBD2. Looked up from germline, CDR1 is ENHRY and CDR2 is SYGVKD. J was trimmed by 14 bases and V by 2 bases; bases with no gene match: 11. The CDR3 is 16 residues long. As DNA, the CDR3 is TGTGCCATCAGTGAGAGAGGGACTAGCGGGGGAGATGGGAAGTTCTTC. It codes for CAISERGTSGGDGKFF.